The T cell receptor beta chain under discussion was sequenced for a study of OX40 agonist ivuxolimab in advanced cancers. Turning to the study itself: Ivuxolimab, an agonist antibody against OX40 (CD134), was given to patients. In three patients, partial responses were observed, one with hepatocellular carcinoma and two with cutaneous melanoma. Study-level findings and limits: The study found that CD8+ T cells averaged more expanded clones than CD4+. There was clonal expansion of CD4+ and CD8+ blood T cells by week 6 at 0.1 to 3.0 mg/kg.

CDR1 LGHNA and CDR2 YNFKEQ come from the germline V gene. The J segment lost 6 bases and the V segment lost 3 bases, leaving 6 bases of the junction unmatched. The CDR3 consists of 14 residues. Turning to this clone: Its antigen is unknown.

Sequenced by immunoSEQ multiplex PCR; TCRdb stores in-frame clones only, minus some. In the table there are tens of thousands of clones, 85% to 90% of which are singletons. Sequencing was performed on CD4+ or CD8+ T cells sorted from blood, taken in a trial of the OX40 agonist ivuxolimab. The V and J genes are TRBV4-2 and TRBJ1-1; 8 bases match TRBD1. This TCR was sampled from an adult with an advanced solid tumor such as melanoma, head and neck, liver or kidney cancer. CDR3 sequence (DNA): TGTGCCAGCAGCCATTTACAGGGGGGAGCTGAAGCTTTCTTT. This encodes CASSHLQGGAEAFF.